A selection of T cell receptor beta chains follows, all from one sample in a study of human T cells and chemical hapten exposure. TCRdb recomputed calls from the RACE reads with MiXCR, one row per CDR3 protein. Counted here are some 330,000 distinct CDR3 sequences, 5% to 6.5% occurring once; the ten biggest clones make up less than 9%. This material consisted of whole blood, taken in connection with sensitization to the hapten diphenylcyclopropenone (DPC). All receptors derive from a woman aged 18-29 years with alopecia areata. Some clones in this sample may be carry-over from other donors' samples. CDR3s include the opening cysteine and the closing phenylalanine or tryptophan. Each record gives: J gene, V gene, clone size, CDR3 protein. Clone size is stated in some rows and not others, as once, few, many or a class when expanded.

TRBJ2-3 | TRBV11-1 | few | CASSLGRSVRDTQYF
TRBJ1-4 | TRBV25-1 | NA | CASSPRTGKGEKLFF
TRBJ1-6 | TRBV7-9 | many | CASSLGQGSSPLHF
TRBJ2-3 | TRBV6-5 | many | CASSYGGGFTDTQYF
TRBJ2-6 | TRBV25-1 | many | CASSTVHQGAGANVLTF
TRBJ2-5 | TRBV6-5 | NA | CASSYMPGQQETQYF
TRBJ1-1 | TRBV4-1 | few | CASSQFQGLPNTEAFF
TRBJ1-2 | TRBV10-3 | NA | CAISEKEASGYTF
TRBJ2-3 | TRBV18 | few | CASSPTGRDTQYF
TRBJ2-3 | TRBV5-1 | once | CASSRPTSGGPADTQYF
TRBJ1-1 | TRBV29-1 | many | CSVPARDRDTEAFF
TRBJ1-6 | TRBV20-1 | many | CSVVGQGGSPLHF
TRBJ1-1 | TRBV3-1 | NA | CASSQGQGEAFF
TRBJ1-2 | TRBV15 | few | CATSSPGTGIHTF
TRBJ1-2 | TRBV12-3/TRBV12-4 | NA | CASSYFPNYGYTF
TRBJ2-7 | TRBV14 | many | CASSQDRWGSGDYEQYF
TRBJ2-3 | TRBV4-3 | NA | CASSQDAAFTDTQYF
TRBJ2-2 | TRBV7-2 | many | CASSLGTDLYTGELFF
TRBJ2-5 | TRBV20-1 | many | CSARYGTGLGETQYF
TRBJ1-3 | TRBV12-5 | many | CASGLETGNTIYF
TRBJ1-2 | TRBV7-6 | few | CASSFDPNYGYTF
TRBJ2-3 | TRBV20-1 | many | CSAREWTSTDTQYF
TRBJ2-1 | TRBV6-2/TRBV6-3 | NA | CASSYSKGLAAYNEQFF